This TCR beta chain was identified in a study of T cells after yellow fever vaccination. As for the study in general: When fractions had low cell numbers, they were prepared with SMART-Seq v4 Ultra Low Input. Study-wide results and caveats: Among primary-vaccination clones, most reappeared after the booster, at 95% to 96% for CD4 and roughly 88% for CD8. FACS-sorted repertoires might harbor abundant contaminating clonotypes from the bulk population.

The CDR3 is made up of 16 amino acids. From germline, CDR1 is SGDLS and CDR2 YYNGEE. The V segment lost 2 bases and the J segment 4 bases; nucleotides outside the gene matches: 4. Concerning this clonotype: Its target is not known.

TCRdb re-analysed the 5' RACE reads in MiXCR, keeping a single row per CDR3 protein. The data hold under 500,000 distinct CDR3 sequences, with 18% observed a single time. The J gene is TRBJ2-3, the V gene TRBV9, with 13 positions matching TRBD2. The sample consisted of PBMCs, taken before the yellow fever booster vaccination. The clonotype was recovered from a man between 18 and 35 years old who received the YFV17D yellow fever vaccine. The CDR3 nucleotides read TGTGCCAGCAGCGTGGGGACTAGCGGGGTGGCAGATACGCAGTATTTT. As protein: CASSVGTSGVADTQYF.